What follows are 30 T cell receptor beta chains derived from one specimen sequenced in a study of T cell repertoires in cytomegalovirus infection. TCRdb analysed the reads with MiXCR anew, one entry per CDR3 protein. The sample records nearly 450,000 distinct CDR3 sequences, about 33% being singletons. The sample comprised PBMCs. The receptors were gathered from a human donor in good health (CMV status not recorded). Some clones in this sample may be carry-over from other donors' samples.

The chain recombines TRBV20-1 with TRBJ2-1; 12 positions match TRBD2. The CDR3 sequence is 18 residues long. Trimming cost V 2 bases and J 0 bases; bases outside gene matches: 8. The germline V gene has CDR1 DFQATT and CDR2 SNEGSKA (reference sequence). The CDR3 DNA is TGCAGTGCTAGAAGGCGACTAGCGGGGGAAAGCTCCTACAATGAGCAGTTCTTC. It codes for CSARRRLAGESSYNEQFF.

This chain joins TRBV5-4 and TRBJ1-1; a weak D match, TRBD1 (6 bases). This CDR3 comprises 12 residues. Germline CDR1 SGHNT, CDR2 YYREEE (reference sequence). The V end was cut by 7 bases, the J end by 4 bases, with 11 bases between. The CDR3 sequence is CASSGGPTEAFF. The CDR3 DNA is TGTGCCAGCTCCGGGGGGCCCACTGAAGCTTTCTTT.

This clonotype was seen more than once but under ten times. CDR3 protein: CASSRQSGTGPGEQYF. The CDR3 region has the DNA TGTGCCAGTAGCAGGCAGTCCGGGACAGGGCCGGGAGAGCAGTACTTC. The chain links TRBV19 to TRBJ2-7; 9 nucleotides agree with TRBD1. The CDR3 loop spans 16 amino acids. In germline, CDR1 is LNHDA, CDR2 SQIVND (reference sequence). After removal of 6 bases from V and 7 bases from J, the junction contained 16 bases not matched to a gene.

The chain combines TRBV11-2 with TRBJ2-2, with D tentatively TRBD1 (6 bases). The CDR3 is made up of 14 amino acids. Germline assignment: CDR1 SGHAT and CDR2 FQNNGV. V shed 5 bases and J shed 4 bases, with 11 bases lying between them. The CDR3 sequence: CASSKNRVTGELFF. The DNA of the CDR3 is TGTGCCAGCAGCAAGAACAGGGTCACCGGGGAGCTGTTTTTT.

This clonotype was seen once. This CDR3 fails to terminate in the conserved phenylalanine or tryptophan, so it likely reflects a read error. The DNA is left out, because the CDR3 cannot be placed on it with certainty; the CDR3 is given as TCRdb lists it. The genes are TRBV7-2 and TRBJ2-1; the table's D call, TRBD1, has no DNA check behind it. Germline V gene data show CDR1 as SGHTA and CDR2 as FQGNSA. The CDR3 comprises 15 residues, both ends counted. Here the CDR3 reads CASSLVGGGGDEQLL.

This clonotype has only a few counts. The chain has TRBV10-3 and TRBJ1-1; D remains ambiguous. Germline assignment: CDR1 ENHRY and CDR2 SYGVKD. The V and J ends lost 0 bases and 1 base respectively, with 18 bases between them. The CDR3 has 18 amino acids. The CDR3 reads CAISESPSRGRENTEAFF. CDR3 nucleotides: TGTGCCATCAGTGAGTCCCCCTCCCGTGGGCGAGAGAACACTGAAGCTTTCTTT.

The chain joins TRBV20-1 to TRBJ2-2, with 12 nucleotides matching TRBD1. J gave up 4 bases and V 3 bases, and 6 bases lay outside the gene matches. This CDR3 is built from 16 residues. Germline V gene sequence: CDR1 DFQATT, CDR2 SNEGSKA (reference sequence). DNA for the CDR3: TGCAGTGCTAGGAAATGGGACAGGGGGCGCACCGGGGAGCTGTTTTTT. This sequence encodes CSARKWDRGRTGELFF.

The chain recombines TRBV19 with TRBJ1-2; 9 nucleotides line up with TRBD1. Germline loops: CDR1 LNHDA, CDR2 SQIVND (reference sequence). CDR3 size: 14 residues. The V and J ends lost 8 bases and 3 bases, in that order; junction bases with no gene match: 7. The CDR3 spells CASAWTGVDYGYTF. DNA of the CDR3: TGTGCCAGTGCCTGGACAGGGGTGGACTATGGCTACACCTTC.

Remarks on this clonotype: With a much larger clone just one base away, this may be a read error. The chain carries TRBV7-3 and TRBJ1-2, with TRBD1 as a possible D gene (5 bases). From germline, CDR1 is SGHTA and CDR2 FQGTGA. The CDR3 runs to 15 residues. The CDR3 protein is CSSSHSGGGSYGYTF. In DNA form, the CDR3 reads TGTTCCAGCAGTCACTCGGGGGGAGGAAGCTATGGCTACACCTTC.

Regarding this clonotype: This sequence may be a read error, since a much larger clone differs from it by one base. The rearrangement uses TRBV7-9 and TRBJ2-1; 9 positions agree with TRBD1. This CDR3 contains 15 residues. Germline CDR1 reads SEHNR; CDR2 reads FQNEAQ (reference sequence). V dropped 5 bases and J dropped 7; count of bases not matched to a gene: 9. CDR3 DNA: TGTGCCAGCAGCAACGACAGGGGGAGGTCAAATGAGCAGTTCTTC. Protein sequence: CASSNDRGRSNEQFF.

The CDR3 bases are TGTGCCAGCAGTTCCCGGCCGCCGGTGGAGGGCTACACCTTC. It is translated as CASSSRPPVEGYTF. The chain combines TRBV7-9 with TRBJ1-2; D gene uncertain. This CDR3 region has 14 residues. Trimming shortened V by 6 bases and J by 8 bases, and 19 bases separated the two germline ends. Germline V gene data show CDR1 as SEHNR and CDR2 as FQNEAQ (reference sequence).

A note on this clonotype: As the CDR3 is not closed by the conserved phenylalanine or tryptophan, this likely results from a read error. The rearrangement joins TRBV6-5 to TRBJ2-3, with D perhaps matching TRBD2 (5 bases). V was trimmed by 2 bases and J by 1 base, leaving 10 bases between them. The germline gives CDR1 MNHEY, CDR2 SVGAGI. The CDR3 loop spans 15 amino acids. The CDR3 spells CASSYEGSGTDTQYL. CDR3 nucleotides: TGTGCCAGCAGTTACGAGGGCTCGGGCACAGATACGCAGTATTTG.

This sequence joins TRBV27 and TRBJ2-1; D possibly uses TRBD1 or TRBD2 (5 bases each). The CDR3 has 15 residues. Germline V gives CDR1 MNHEY, CDR2 SMNVEV (reference sequence). V dropped 2 bases and J dropped 3 bases, with 11 bases sitting between them. The CDR3 region is CASSLRDGYYNEQFF. The CDR3 DNA is TGTGCCAGCAGTTTAAGGGACGGCTACTACAATGAGCAGTTCTTC.

This chain links TRBV14 with TRBJ2-1, with D perhaps TRBD1 (5 bases). The germline V gene encodes CDR1 SGHDN and CDR2 FVKESK. Trimming left V 1 base short and J 7 bases short, with 23 bases between. This CDR3 contains 18 residues. The CDR3 is CASSQVGPAAGSENEQFF. DNA of the CDR3: TGTGCCAGCAGCCAAGTCGGGCCGGCGGCAGGGTCGGAGAATGAGCAGTTCTTC.

The chain has TRBV15 and TRBJ1-1; D call uncertain. The CDR3 covers 14 residues. Germline CDR1 LNHNV, CDR2 YYDKDF (reference sequence). The ends were cut back, 3 bases at V and 9 bases at J, with 17 bases in the middle. The CDR3 sequence: CATSSKDWPTKAFF. The DNA of the CDR3 is TGTGCCACCAGCAGTAAGGATTGGCCGACTAAAGCTTTCTTT.

In this sample, this clonotype turned up many times. This sequence joins TRBV24-1 and TRBJ2-2, with 8 bases that match TRBD1. Germline values: CDR1 KGHDR, CDR2 SFDVKD. V gave up 7 bases and J gave up 4 bases; unmatched junction bases: 13. This CDR3 contains 17 residues. This CDR3 is CATSGGQAAVGTGELFF. Here the CDR3 DNA reads TGTGCCACCAGCGGGGGACAGGCCGCAGTCGGCACCGGGGAGCTGTTTTTT.

The chain uses TRBV11-2 and TRBJ1-1; D gene ambiguous. CDR3 length: 15 residues. V was pared by 5 bases and J by 1 base, with 14 bases between. Germline assignment: CDR1 SGHAT and CDR2 FQNNGV. For the CDR3, the DNA is TGTGCCAGCAGCCCGAGACGGATTACGAACACTGAAGCTTTCTTT. This codes for CASSPRRITNTEAFF.

The V and J genes are TRBV3-1 and TRBJ1-5; D gene ambiguous. This CDR3 has 14 amino acids. The V end was cut by 6 bases, the J end by 6 bases, with 15 bases between. Germline lookup yields CDR1 LGHDT and CDR2 YNNKEL (reference sequence). CDR3: CASSPYQGGQPQHF. The CDR3 DNA is TGTGCCAGCAGTCCTTACCAAGGTGGTCAGCCCCAGCATTTT. Drawing the rest from reference TRBV3-1 and TRBJ1-5, the complete variable domain is DTAVSQTPKYLVTQMGNDKSIKCEQNLGHDTMYWYKQDSKKFLKIMFSYNNKELIINETVPNRFSPKSPDKAHLNLHINSLELGDSAVYFCASSPYQGGQPQHFGDGTRLSIL.

This clonotype was detected only once. This may come from a read error, since a much larger clone is one base off. Likely a read error: the CDR3 ends without its conserved phenylalanine or tryptophan. The J gene is TRBJ2-1, the V gene TRBV19; D unclear. Deletions cut 1 base from V and 0 bases from J, with 1 base between. Per the germline V gene, CDR1 is LNHDA and CDR2 is SQIVND (reference sequence). This CDR3 contains 13 residues. The CDR3 sequence: CASSIGSYNEQFC. In DNA form, the CDR3 reads TGTGCCAGTAGTATAGGCTCCTACAATGAGCAGTTCTGC.

There are many counts of this clonotype. CDR3 nucleotide sequence: TGTGCCAGCAGGACTAGCGGGGCCACAGATACGCAGTATTTT. It specifies CASRTSGATDTQYF. The J gene is TRBJ2-3, the V gene TRBV7-2, with 11 bases aligning to TRBD2. The CDR3 spans 14 residues. Trimming cost V 6 bases and J 2 bases; bases outside gene matches: 1. Germline V gene sequence: CDR1 SGHTA, CDR2 FQGNSA. The full variable domain, in which reference TRBV7-2 and TRBJ2-3 provide the parts outside the CDR3, is GAGVSQSPSNKVTEKGKDVELRCDPISGHTALYWYRQSLGQGLEFLIYFQGNSAPDKSGLPSDRFSAERTGGSVSTLTIQRTQQEDSAVYLCASRTSGATDTQYFGPGTRLTVL.

This clonotype was seen at least ten times. The chain recombines TRBV7-2 with TRBJ1-1, with 7 nucleotides matching TRBD1. CDR1 and CDR2 from the germline V gene are SGHTA and FQGNSA. The junction had 6 bases not matched to a gene; V was cut back by 5 bases and J by 3 bases. The CDR3 contains 14 residues. In DNA form, the CDR3 reads TGTGCCAGCAGCATCAGGGGGACCCACACTGAAGCTTTCTTT. Translation gives CASSIRGTHTEAFF.

This clonotype was seen ten or more times. The chain couples TRBV7-8 to TRBJ1-6; 8 nucleotides match TRBD1. The CDR3 spans 14 residues. Trimming cost V 6 bases and J 7 bases; bases outside gene matches: 5. CDR1 and CDR2 (germline): SGHVS, FQNEAQ. Here the CDR3 DNA reads TGTGCCAGCAGTGCCGGGACAGGCAATTCACCCCTCCACTTT. This sequence encodes CASSAGTGNSPLHF.

This clonotype has ten or more counts. V gene TRBV28 combines with J gene TRBJ2-5, with D possibly TRBD1 on 6 matching bases. The CDR3 has 17 amino acids. Between the trimmed V and J ends, which lost 5 bases and 0 bases, there was a span of 19 bases. The germline V gene has CDR1 MDHEN and CDR2 SYDVKM. In nucleotides, the CDR3 is TGTGCCAGCAGTAAAGGACCGAACTGGACAGACCAAGAGACCCAGTACTTC. It codes for CASSKGPNWTDQETQYF.

J is TRBJ2-5 and V is TRBV12-5; 11 nucleotides align to TRBD2. Trimming took 6 bases from V and 6 from J; bases not matched to a gene: 15. The CDR3 extends over 17 amino acids. The germline gives CDR1 LGHNT, CDR2 FRNRAP. The CDR3 region has the DNA TGTGCTAGTGGAGAGGGAGCTAGCGGGGGGTCTCACCAGACCCAGTACTTC. Protein product: CASGEGASGGSHQTQYF. Full variable domain (rest looked up from reference TRBV12-5 and TRBJ2-5): DARVTQTPRHKVTEMGQEVTMRCQPILGHNTVFWYRQTMMQGLELLAYFRNRAPLDDSGMPKDRFSAEMPDATLATLKIQPSEPRDSAVYFCASGEGASGGSHQTQYFGPGTRLLVL.

The rearrangement joins TRBV6-1 to TRBJ2-7; weak D call: TRBD2 (5 bases). CDR3 length: 16 amino acids. V shed 2 bases and J shed 1 base, with 15 bases lying between them. Germline CDR1 MNHNS, CDR2 SASEGT. CDR3 residues: CASSETSGVESYEQYF. The DNA of the CDR3 is TGTGCCAGCAGTGAAACGTCCGGGGTAGAATCCTACGAGCAGTACTTC.

Regarding this clonotype: A much larger clone is a single base away; this may be a read error. J is TRBJ1-3 and V is TRBV28; 8 nucleotides match TRBD1. The CDR3 is 15 amino acids. J was trimmed by 3 bases and V by 3 bases; bases with no gene match: 4. In germline, CDR1 is MDHEN, CDR2 SYDVKM. The CDR3 spells CASSFRGQVGNTIYF. The CDR3 DNA is TGTGCCAGCAGTTTCAGGGGGCAGGTTGGAAACACCATATATTTT.

Ten or more counts support this clonotype. The chain combines TRBV5-4 with TRBJ1-1; D is unclear. The V gene's germline CDR1 is SGHNT and CDR2 YYREEE (reference sequence). The CDR3 has 15 amino acids. Trimming took off 3 bases at V and 0 bases at J, with 12 bases between the two ends. The DNA for the CDR3 is TGTGCCAGCAGCTCAGACACCGACCTGAACACTGAAGCTTTCTTT. It translates to CASSSDTDLNTEAFF.

J is TRBJ2-7 and V is TRBV19; 9 bases align to TRBD1. Germline V gene sequence: CDR1 LNHDA, CDR2 SQIVND (reference sequence). The CDR3 loop spans 17 amino acids. The ends lost 3 bases at V and 0 bases at J; junction bases unmatched: 9. The CDR3, as DNA: TGTGCCAGTAGTATCGCCGGGACAGGGATTAGCTCCTACGAGCAGTACTTC. It is translated as CASSIAGTGISSYEQYF.

The chain is built from TRBV10-3 and TRBJ2-7; 10 bases map to TRBD2. Unmatched junction bases numbered 8, after V lost 0 bases and J lost 3 bases. Germline V gene data show CDR1 as ENHRY and CDR2 as SYGVKD. The CDR3 is 17 residues long. The CDR3 loop reads CAISESGSGGGVYEQYF. Written as DNA, the CDR3 is TGTGCCATCAGTGAGTCGGGAAGCGGGGGGGGCGTCTACGAGCAGTACTTC.

J is TRBJ2-5 and V is TRBV5-1, with TRBD1 identical over 7 bases. CDR1 is SGHRS and CDR2 is YFSETQ in the germline V gene. The ends lost 4 bases at V and 2 bases at J; junction bases unmatched: 8. CDR3 length: 15 amino acids. CDR3 nucleotide sequence: TGCGCCAGCAGCCCAGGGGGTGACCTACAAGAGACCCAGTACTTC. This gives the protein CASSPGGDLQETQYF.